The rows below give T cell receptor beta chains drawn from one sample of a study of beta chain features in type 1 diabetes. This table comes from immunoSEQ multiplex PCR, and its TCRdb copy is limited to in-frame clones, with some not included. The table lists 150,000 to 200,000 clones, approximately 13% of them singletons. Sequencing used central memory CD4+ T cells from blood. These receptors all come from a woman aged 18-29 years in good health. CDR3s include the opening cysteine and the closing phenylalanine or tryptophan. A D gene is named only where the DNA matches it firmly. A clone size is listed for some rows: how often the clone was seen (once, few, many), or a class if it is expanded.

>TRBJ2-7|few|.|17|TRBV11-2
CASTSGRGGTMSYEQYF
TGTGCCAGCACGTCAGGGAGGGGCGGGACAATGAGCTACGAGCAGTACTTC
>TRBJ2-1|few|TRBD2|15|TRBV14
CASRRLAGASSEQFF
TGTGCCAGCAGACGACTAGCGGGAGCTAGCAGTGAGCAGTTCTTC
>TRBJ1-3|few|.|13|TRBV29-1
CSVNPGSGNTIYF
TGCAGCGTTAATCCAGGGTCTGGAAACACCATATATTTT
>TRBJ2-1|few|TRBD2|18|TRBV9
CASSVEKIAGGAYNEQFF
TGTGCCAGCAGCGTAGAGAAGATAGCGGGAGGGGCCTACAATGAGCAGTTCTTC
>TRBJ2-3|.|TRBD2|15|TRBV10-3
CAVGRSAGDPDTQYF
TGTGCCGTCGGACGATCGGCGGGAGACCCAGATACGCAGTATTTT
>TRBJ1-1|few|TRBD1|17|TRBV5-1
CASSLGLGQRGDTEAFF
TGCGCCAGCAGCTTGGGCTTGGGACAGCGGGGGGACACTGAAGCTTTCTTT
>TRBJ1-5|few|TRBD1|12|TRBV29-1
CSVRTGDQPQHF
TGCAGCGTACGGACAGGAGATCAGCCCCAGCATTTT
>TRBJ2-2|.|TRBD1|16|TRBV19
CASRMTRDRVTGELFF
TGTGCCAGTAGGATGACGCGGGACAGGGTGACCGGGGAGCTGTTTTTT
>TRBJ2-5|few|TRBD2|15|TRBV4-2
CASSQEGAGGETQYF
TGTGCCAGCAGCCAAGAAGGCGCGGGAGGAGAGACCCAGTACTTC
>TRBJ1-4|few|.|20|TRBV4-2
CASSQDPVVRGIATNEKLFF
TGTGCCAGCAGCCAAGATCCGGTGGTTAGAGGGATCGCAACTAATGAAAAACTGTTTTTT
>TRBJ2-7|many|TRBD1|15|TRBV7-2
CASSYGQGAGYEQYF
TGTGCCAGCAGCTACGGACAGGGGGCGGGCTACGAGCAGTACTTC
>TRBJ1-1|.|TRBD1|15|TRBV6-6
CASSFPGTANTEAFF
TGTGCCAGCAGTTTCCCGGGGACAGCAAACACTGAAGCTTTCTTT